Following are 29 T cell receptor beta chains from one sample sequenced in a study of shared clonotypes between healthy human individuals. Data came from immunoSEQ multiplex PCR; TCRdb stores just in-frame clones and leaves some out. The sample contains 490,000 or so clones, around 80% of which appear only once. Sequencing used PBMCs. All receptors come from a middle-aged woman in good health. Some clones in this sample may be carry-over from other donors' samples.

A note on this clone: The sample has other DNA sequences that encode this CDR3 too. This chain links TRBV18 with TRBJ1-1, with D possibly being TRBD1 (5 bases). The CDR3 has 13 amino acids. Germline V gene lookup returns CDR1 KGHSH and CDR2 LQKENI. Between the trimmed V and J ends, which lost 3 bases and 1 base, there was a span of 6 bases. The CDR3: CASSPQGNTEAFF. As DNA, the CDR3 is TGTGCCAGCTCACCTCAGGGGAACACTGAAGCTTTCTTT.

V is TRBV4-3 and J is TRBJ2-1; D gene unclear. The germline CDR1 and CDR2 sequences are LGHNA and YSLEER. The CDR3 sequence is 16 residues long. Trimming pared 0 bases from V and 1 base from J, leaving 10 bases between. The CDR3 loop is CASSQDQLPSYNEQFF. The CDR3 nucleotides are TGCGCCAGCAGCCAAGATCAACTTCCATCCTACAATGAGCAGTTCTTC.

The CDR3 DNA sequence: TGTGCCAGCAGTTACTTGGACAGGGGAAATTCACCCCTCCACTTT. Translating it yields CASSYLDRGNSPLHF. The V call is TRBV6-5, the J call TRBJ1-6; TRBD1 matches 9 bases. In germline, CDR1 is MNHEY, CDR2 SVGAGI. Losses at the gene ends were 1 base for V and 7 bases for J; bases not matched to a gene: 2. CDR3 length: 15 residues.

This clone was counted a few times. A junction boundary mismatches the germline segment, possibly from a read error. This chain uses TRBV6-6 with TRBJ1-2; 7 bases match TRBD1. From germline, CDR1 is MNHNY and CDR2 SVGAGI (reference sequence). The CDR3 is made up of 12 amino acids. In DNA, the CDR3 is TGTGCCAGCAGCCCCGGACAGGCCGAAAGGAGGTTC. Encoded protein: CASSPGQAERRF.

The chain has TRBV27 and TRBJ1-1; weak D call: TRBD1 (6 bases). CDR1 and CDR2 (germline): MNHEY, SMNVEV (reference sequence). The ends were cut back, 2 bases at V and 11 bases at J, with 12 bases in the middle. The CDR3 is 12 residues long. Written as DNA, the CDR3 is TGTGCCAGCAGTTTAGTGGGGGGCAAGGCTTTCTTT. This encodes CASSLVGGKAFF.

The chain couples TRBV19 to TRBJ2-7; D gene ambiguous. This CDR3 has 15 amino acids. CDR1 LNHDA and CDR2 SQIVND come from the germline V gene (reference sequence). The germline V and J ends were trimmed by 1 base and 6 bases, with 16 bases remaining between them. DNA for the CDR3: TGTGCCAGTAGTATAGTAGCCGACGCACGGTCCGAGCAGTACTTC. Translated: CASSIVADARSEQYF.

The V and J genes are TRBV5-1 and TRBJ1-4; D is uncertain. Trimming took 1 base from V and 5 from J, leaving 12 bases between them. This CDR3 has 15 amino acids. Germline CDR1 SGHRS, CDR2 YFSETQ. This chain's CDR3 is CASSLRTGGNEKLFF. In DNA form, the CDR3 reads TGCGCCAGCAGCTTGCGGACGGGAGGGAATGAAAAACTGTTTTTT.

The sample holds one count of this clone. CDR3: CASSFRQGHQPQHF. The CDR3 DNA is TGTGCCAGCAGTTTCCGACAGGGCCATCAGCCCCAGCATTTT. This sequence joins TRBV27 and TRBJ1-5; TRBD1 aligns across 7 bases. Germline V gives CDR1 MNHEY, CDR2 SMNVEV (reference sequence). CDR3 length: 14 amino acids. Trimming at V came to 3 bases and at J to 5 bases, leaving 4 bases not matched to a gene.

Details on this clone: A far larger clone differs by one base, so this is likely a read error. The chain links TRBV30 to TRBJ1-6; 9 nucleotides match TRBD1. Germline CDR1 and CDR2: GTSNPN and SVGIG (reference sequence). V was pared by 5 bases and J by 9 bases, with 5 bases of the junction left unmatched. The CDR3 totals 13 residues. This chain's CDR3 is CAWGEDRGSPLHF. Written as DNA, the CDR3 is TGTGCCTGGGGTGAGGACAGGGGTTCACCCCTCCACTTT.

V is TRBV5-3 and J is TRBJ1-4; no clear D gene. TRBV5-3 is placed among ORFs of uncertain function. Trimming took 1 base from V and 5 from J, leaving 15 bases between them. CDR3 length: 16 residues. CDR3 nucleotides: TGTGCCAGAAGCTTGCCTATGACGGGGATAAATGAAAAACTGTTTTTT. Its translation: CARSLPMTGINEKLFF.

This chain uses TRBV7-6 with TRBJ2-5; TRBD2 matches 9 bases. Germline lookup yields CDR1 SGHVS and CDR2 FNYEAQ. The CDR3 runs to 16 residues. V dropped 2 bases and J dropped 1; count of bases not matched to a gene: 5. CDR3 amino acids: CASSLLASGVQETQYF. CDR3 nucleotides: TGTGCCAGCAGCTTATTGGCTAGCGGGGTCCAAGAGACCCAGTACTTC.

V gene TRBV29-1 combines with J gene TRBJ2-7; 12 nucleotides line up with TRBD2. The CDR3 is made up of 13 amino acids. Germline-derived CDR1 and CDR2 are SQVTM and ANQGSEA. V shed 7 bases and J 6 bases; nucleotides not matched to a gene: 7. This CDR3 is CSGRLAGAVEQYF. As DNA, the CDR3 is TGCAGCGGACGACTAGCGGGAGCGGTCGAGCAGTACTTC.

This clone was picked up one time. This chain joins TRBV28 and TRBJ2-7; 9 positions match TRBD1. The CDR3 is 14 residues long. V dropped 7 bases and J dropped 2; count of bases not matched to a gene: 6. In germline, CDR1 is MDHEN, CDR2 SYDVKM. DNA of the CDR3: TGTGCCAGCACCTCGGGGGACAGGGCCTACGAGCAGTACTTC. Translating gives CASTSGDRAYEQYF.

This clone was seen just once. This chain connects TRBV7-9 to TRBJ2-7; D may be TRBD2 (6 bases). The CDR3 has 14 amino acids. Germline CDR1 and CDR2: SEHNR and FQNEAQ (reference sequence). Between the trimmed V and J ends, which lost 5 bases and 6 bases, there was a span of 17 bases. The CDR3 DNA reads as TGTGCCAGCAGCCCCAACCAAGCGGGTTTCGAGCAGTACTTC. Amino acid sequence: CASSPNQAGFEQYF.

This clone was seen only once. The genes are TRBV5-1 and TRBJ2-2, with D perhaps being TRBD1 or TRBD2 (5 bases each). V was trimmed by 7 bases and J by 5 bases, leaving 15 bases between them. The CDR3 is made up of 14 amino acids. Looked up from germline, CDR1 is SGHRS and CDR2 is YFSETQ. CDR3: CASGGRMETGELFF. Here the CDR3 DNA reads TGCGCCAGCGGGGGACGGATGGAAACCGGGGAGCTGTTTTTT.

This chain uses TRBV30 with TRBJ2-4, with 14 nucleotides matching TRBD2. This CDR3 is 18 amino acids long. V dropped 5 bases and J dropped 6; count of bases not matched to a gene: 15. Germline CDR1 is GTSNPN and CDR2 is SVGIG (reference sequence). The CDR3 spells CAWVPPGTSGSEGNIQYF. As DNA, the CDR3 is TGTGCCTGGGTCCCTCCCGGGACTAGCGGGAGTGAGGGAAACATTCAGTACTTC.

This clone appeared once. The rearrangement uses TRBV29-1 and TRBJ2-7, with 9 bases that match TRBD2. Germline V gene sequence: CDR1 SQVTM, CDR2 ANQGSEA. This CDR3 is built from 14 residues. V was pared by 4 bases and J by 2 bases, with 6 bases of the junction left unmatched. The CDR3 bases are TGCAGCGTTGGGGGACTAGCTGGTACCTACGAGCAGTACTTC. Residues: CSVGGLAGTYEQYF.

Points on this clone: As the CDR3 is not closed by the conserved phenylalanine or tryptophan, this likely results from a read error. The CDR3 loop is CASSQSGRRSYEQYL. The CDR3 DNA reads as TGTGCCAGCAGCCAAAGCGGGAGGCGGTCCTACGAGCAGTACCTC. The rearrangement links TRBV7-6 to TRBJ2-7, with TRBD2 identical over 9 bases. The germline V gene encodes CDR1 SGHVS and CDR2 FNYEAQ. The V segment lost 5 bases and the J segment 1 base; nucleotides outside the gene matches: 6. The CDR3 sequence is 15 residues long.

The rearrangement joins TRBV7-9 to TRBJ2-2; D is perhaps TRBD2 (6 bases). Germline assignment: CDR1 SEHNR and CDR2 FQNEAQ (reference sequence). This CDR3 region has 18 residues. Trimming shortened V by 0 bases and J by 0 bases, and 14 bases separated the two germline ends. The CDR3 sequence: CASSLAPAAGSNTGELFF. CDR3 nucleotides: TGTGCCAGCAGCTTAGCGCCGGCGGCGGGATCGAACACCGGGGAGCTGTTTTTT. Complete variable domain (other parts from reference TRBV7-9 and TRBJ2-2): DTGVSQNPRHKITKRGQNVTFRCDPISEHNRLYWYRQTLGQGPEFLTYFQNEAQLEKSRLLSDRFSAERPKGSFSTLEIQRTEQGDSAMYLCASSLAPAAGSNTGELFFGEGSRLTVL.

About this clone: With a far larger clone one base away, a read error is the likely cause. The J gene is TRBJ2-3, the V gene TRBV10-1; perhaps TRBD1 as D (6 bases). The CDR3 sequence is 15 residues long. The V gene's germline CDR1 is WNHNN and CDR2 SYGVQD (reference sequence). CDR3 residues: CGSSSGESDTDTQYF. The CDR3 DNA is TGCGGCAGCAGTTCAGGGGAAAGCGACACAGATACGCAGTATTTT.

The J gene is TRBJ1-2, the V gene TRBV6-1; TRBD1 is a possible D gene (5 bases). Looked up from germline, CDR1 is MNHNS and CDR2 is SASEGT. Trimming took off 8 bases at V and 4 bases at J, with 14 bases between the two ends. This CDR3 contains 13 residues. The CDR3 region is CASGQGSSYGYTF. CDR3 nucleotides: TGTGCCAGCGGGCAGGGCTCGAGCTATGGCTACACCTTC.

This rearrangement joins TRBV5-6 to TRBJ2-3; TRBD1 aligns across 8 bases. Trimming at V came to 4 bases and at J to 2 bases, leaving 15 bases not matched to a gene. The CDR3 length is 18 residues. Germline assignment: CDR1 SGHDT and CDR2 YYEEEE. CDR3 bases: TGTGCCAGCAGCCCTGGGGGCAGGGGGCGCGGGGCCACAGATACGCAGTATTTT. Translated: CASSPGGRGRGATDTQYF.

DNA for the CDR3: TGTGCCAGCAGCAGAGCGGATGCGGGAGACGGCAATGAGCAGTTCTTC. Protein: CASSRADAGDGNEQFF. The chain carries TRBV21-1 and TRBJ2-1; the D call in the table, TRBD2, was not verified against the DNA. TRBV21-1 corresponds to a pseudogene. This CDR3 spans 16 amino acids.

The V call is TRBV10-2, the J call TRBJ1-4; D perhaps matches TRBD1 (6 bases). There are 15 residues in the CDR3. With 0 bases removed from V and 3 bases from J, the gap between germline ends came to 8 bases. The germline V gene encodes CDR1 WSHSY and CDR2 SAAADI. In nucleotides, the CDR3 is TGCGCCAGCAGTGAGTCGGGGGCAGCTAATGAAAAACTGTTTTTT. It codes for CASSESGAANEKLFF.

This clone was detected a few times. V gene TRBV7-9 combines with J gene TRBJ2-6; D is uncertain. CDR3 length: 14 residues. V lost 5 bases to trimming and J lost 0 bases, with 5 bases between them. Germline values: CDR1 SEHNR, CDR2 FQNEAQ (reference sequence). CDR3 protein: CASSADSGANVLTF. The CDR3 DNA sequence: TGTGCCAGCAGCGCTGACTCTGGGGCCAACGTCCTGACTTTC. Full variable domain (outside the CDR3, taken from reference TRBV7-9 and TRBJ2-6): DTGVSQNPRHKITKRGQNVTFRCDPISEHNRLYWYRQTLGQGPEFLTYFQNEAQLEKSRLLSDRFSAERPKGSFSTLEIQRTEQGDSAMYLCASSADSGANVLTFGAGSRLTVL.

In this sample, this clone turned up many times. This rearrangement joins TRBV6-5 to TRBJ2-1; D gene uncertain. CDR3 size: 14 residues. CDR1 and CDR2 from the germline V gene are MNHEY and SVGAGI. Trimming took off 5 bases at V and 3 bases at J, with 11 bases between the two ends. CDR3 DNA: TGTGCCAGCAGTACCGGACGAGACTACAATGAGCAGTTCTTC. Translating it yields CASSTGRDYNEQFF.

This chain links TRBV5-6 with TRBJ2-1; TRBD2 matches 8 bases. Germline loops: CDR1 SGHDT, CDR2 YYEEEE. With 4 bases clipped from V and 9 bases from J, the junction kept 9 bases outside the gene matches. The CDR3 is 14 amino acids. The CDR3: CASSRGLERAEQFF. The DNA of the CDR3 is TGTGCCAGCAGCCGGGGACTAGAGAGGGCTGAGCAGTTCTTC.

The V and J genes are TRBV2 and TRBJ2-1, with D perhaps TRBD1 or TRBD2 (5 bases each). Trimming removed 5 bases at V and 0 bases at J, with 20 bases between. CDR3 length equals 18 residues. From germline, CDR1 is SNHLY and CDR2 FYNNEI. The CDR3 DNA reads TGTGCCAGCAGTTCCGGCACCCCCGGGACCCTCTCCTACAATGAGCAGTTCTTC. Translated: CASSSGTPGTLSYNEQFF. Full variable domain (rest looked up from reference TRBV2 and TRBJ2-1): EPEVTQTPSHQVTQMGQEVILRCVPISNHLYFYWYRQILGQKVEFLVSFYNNEISEKSEIFDDQFSVERPDGSNFTLKIRSTKLEDSAMYFCASSSGTPGTLSYNEQFFGPGTRLTVL.

This sequence joins TRBV30 and TRBJ2-3, with D possibly being TRBD1 (6 bases). The CDR3 consists of 14 residues. CDR1 is GTSNPN, CDR2 SVGIG, per germline (reference sequence). V lost 2 bases and J lost 2, with 11 bases in between. The CDR3 protein is CAWSKDRNTDTQYF. CDR3 coding DNA: TGTGCCTGGAGTAAAGACAGGAACACAGATACGCAGTATTTT. The full variable domain, its missing parts supplied by reference TRBV30 and TRBJ2-3, is SQTIHQWPATLVQPVGSPLSLECTVEGTSNPNLYWYRQAAGRGLQLLFYSVGIGQISSEVPQNLSASRPQDRQFILSSKKLLLSDSGFYLCAWSKDRNTDTQYFGPGTRLTVL.